Included here is one T cell receptor (beta chain) sequence, with context. Some clones are missing from TCRdb's copy, which holds only in-frame ones; the method was immunoSEQ multiplex PCR. This sample has under 110,000 clones, with 76% found just once. This sample was taken from a study of blood T cell repertoires in COVID-19. Study context: Samples representing acute and convalescent COVID-19 were sourced from the United States, Italy and Spain.

Trimming took 1 base from V and 5 from J; bases not matched to a gene: 3. CDR1 is SEHNR, CDR2 FQNEAQ, per germline (reference sequence). This CDR3 region has 15 residues. The chain has TRBV7-9 and TRBJ1-5; TRBD1 matches at 9 bases. This sequence was found in a man at least 80 years old with COVID-19, enrolled during active disease. Sequencing was performed on peripheral blood. In nucleotides, the CDR3 is TGTGCCAGCAGCTTAGGAACAGGGGGCCATCAGCCCCAGCATTTT. Translated: CASSLGTGGHQPQHF. The full variable domain, its missing parts supplied by reference TRBV7-9 and TRBJ1-5, is DTGVSQNPRHKITKRGQNVTFRCDPISEHNRLYWYRQTLGQGPEFLTYFQNEAQLEKSRLLSDRFSAERPKGSFSTLEIQRTEQGDSAMYLCASSLGTGGHQPQHFGDGTRLSIL.